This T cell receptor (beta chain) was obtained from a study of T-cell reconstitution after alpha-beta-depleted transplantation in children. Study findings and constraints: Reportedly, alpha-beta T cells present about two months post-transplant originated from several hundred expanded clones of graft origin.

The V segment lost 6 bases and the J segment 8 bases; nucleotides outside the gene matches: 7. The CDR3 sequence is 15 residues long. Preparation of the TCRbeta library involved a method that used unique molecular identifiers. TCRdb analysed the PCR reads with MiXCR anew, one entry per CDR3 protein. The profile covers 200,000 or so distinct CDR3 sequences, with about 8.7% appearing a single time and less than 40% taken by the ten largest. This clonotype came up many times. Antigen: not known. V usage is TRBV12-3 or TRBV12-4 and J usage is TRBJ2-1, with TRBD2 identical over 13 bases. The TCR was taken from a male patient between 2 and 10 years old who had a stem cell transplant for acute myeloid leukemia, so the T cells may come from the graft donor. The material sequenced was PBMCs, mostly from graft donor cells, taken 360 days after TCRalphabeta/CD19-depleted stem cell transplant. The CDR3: CASSRTSGRADEQFF. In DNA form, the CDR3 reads TGTGCCAGCAGCCGAACTAGCGGGAGGGCCGATGAGCAGTTCTTC.